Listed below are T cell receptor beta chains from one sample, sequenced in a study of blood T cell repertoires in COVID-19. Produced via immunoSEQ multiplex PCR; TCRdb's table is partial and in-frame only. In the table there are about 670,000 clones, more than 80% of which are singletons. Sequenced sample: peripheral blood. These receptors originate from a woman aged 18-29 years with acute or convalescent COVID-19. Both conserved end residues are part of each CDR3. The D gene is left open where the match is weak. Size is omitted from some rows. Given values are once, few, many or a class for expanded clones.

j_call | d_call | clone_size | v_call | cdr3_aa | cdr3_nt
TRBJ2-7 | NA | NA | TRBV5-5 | CASSLVVTSLVNEQYF | TGTGCCAGCAGCTTGGTAGTAACTAGCTTGGTGAACGAGCAGTACTTC
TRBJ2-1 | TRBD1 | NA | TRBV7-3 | CASSSGTGRGEQFF | TGTGCCAGCAGCTCTGGGACAGGGAGGGGTGAGCAGTTCTTC
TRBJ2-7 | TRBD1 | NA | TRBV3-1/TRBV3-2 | CASSRTGKFTYEQYF | TGTGCCAGCAGCCGGACAGGGAAGTTTACCTACGAGCAGTACTTC
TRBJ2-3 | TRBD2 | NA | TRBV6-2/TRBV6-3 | CASSLTSGGTDTQYF | TGTGCCAGCAGTCTGACTAGCGGTGGAACAGATACGCAGTATTTT
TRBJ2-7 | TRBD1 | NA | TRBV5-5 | CASSLSGGAGREQYF | TGTGCCAGCAGCTTGTCAGGGGGCGCGGGTCGGGAGCAGTACTTC
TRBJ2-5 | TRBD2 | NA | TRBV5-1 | CASSQGLAGETQYF | TGCGCCAGCAGCCAGGGACTAGCTGGAGAGACCCAGTACTTC
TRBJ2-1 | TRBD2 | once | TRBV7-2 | CASSSQIGGGEQFF | TGTGCCAGCAGCTCACAGATCGGGGGGGGAGAGCAGTTCTTC
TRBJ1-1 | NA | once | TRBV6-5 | CATRPLEENTEAFF | TGTGCCACACGACCCCTAGAAGAGAACACTGAAGCTTTCTTT
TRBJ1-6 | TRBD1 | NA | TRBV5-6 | CASSPRTGGLSPLHF | TGTGCCAGCAGCCCCCGGACAGGGGGCCTCTCACCCCTCCACTTT
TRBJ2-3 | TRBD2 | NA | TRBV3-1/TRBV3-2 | CASSQRVRGGQADTQYF | TGTGCCAGCAGCCAAAGAGTGCGGGGGGGCCAGGCCGATACGCAGTATTTT